This TCR beta chain was sequenced during a study of T cell repertoires in cytomegalovirus infection. Study in general: Use of recently identified HLA-C-restricted and well-studied HLA-B-restricted CMV epitopes was part of the study. Carrying CMV and the relevant HLA type showed in public TCR beta signatures. General observations from the study: Adding up the frequency of public TCR beta families identified people who carried CMV plus the relevant HLA. Clonotypes of TCR beta that were HLA-C-restricted and CMV-specific dominated the ex vivo response.

Germline assignment: CDR1 SGHRS and CDR2 YFSETQ. V shed 8 bases and J shed 8 bases, with 14 bases lying between them. The CDR3 spans 12 residues. For this clonotype: Antigen: not known.

In TCRdb, the reads were re-called with MiXCR into one record per CDR3 protein. The profile shows some 560,000 distinct CDR3 sequences, around 40% of them singletons. V and J are TRBV5-1 and TRBJ2-1; D may be TRBD2 (6 bases). The sequence was obtained from a human donor in good health (CMV status not recorded). Some clones in this sample may be carry-over from other donors' samples. The material sequenced was cultured PBMCs, taken from culture after CMV antigen stimulation. The DNA of the CDR3 is TGCGCCAGTTGGGGGGATGGATATGAGCAGTTCTTC. Protein sequence: CASWGDGYEQFF.